The sample holds many counts of the clone carrying this T cell receptor beta chain. Its antigen is undetermined. This specimen belongs to a study of T-cell memory formation after mild COVID-19. Study results and caveats: Pre-infection memory carried some responding clones, suggesting that cross-reactive memory joined. Among clones contracting day 15 to 85, CD4/CD8 was balanced, whereas later expanders leaned CD4+.

Germline values: CDR1 ENHRY, CDR2 SYGVKD. The CDR3 is 14 residues long. V was clipped by 3 bases and J by 2 bases, with 5 bases between them. TCR alpha and TCR beta cDNA libraries with sample barcodes and UMIs came from 5'RACE using constant-segment primers. TCRdb used MiXCR to reprocess the 5' RACE reads, holding one entry per CDR3 protein. The table records around 200,000 distinct CDR3 sequences, 15% to 20% of them present only once. V and J are TRBV10-3 and TRBJ2-6; no clear D gene. The receptor was isolated from an adult woman who had mild COVID-19 (a few samples of this study predate the infection). Cell type and time point are not known. The sample taken for sequencing was PBMCs or a T cell subset sorted from them (not recorded which). The DNA for the CDR3 is TGTGCCATCAGTGATGGGCCTGGGGCCAACGTCCTGACTTTC. Residues: CAISDGPGANVLTF.